The 27 T cell receptor beta chains presented below share a single source sample, sequenced in a study of blood T cell repertoires in COVID-19. This table comes from immunoSEQ multiplex PCR, and its TCRdb copy is limited to in-frame clones, with some not included. The sample shows approximately 190,000 clones, around 85% of them seen only once. The specimen sequenced was peripheral blood. The receptors originated from an older man with active or convalescent COVID-19.

This clone came up once. The chain recombines TRBV6-1 with TRBJ1-6, with a weak D call TRBD1 (6 bases). The length of the CDR3 is 15 residues. Trimming cost V 5 bases and J 5 bases, with 13 bases left between them. CDR1 MNHNS and CDR2 SASEGT come from the germline V gene. This CDR3 reads CASSPRDTDNSPLHF. Written as DNA, the CDR3 is TGTGCCAGCAGTCCTCGGGACACCGATAATTCACCCCTCCACTTT.

The rearrangement joins TRBV4-1 to TRBJ1-3; D remains unclear. CDR1 is MGHRA, CDR2 YSYEKL, per germline. The V gene lost 1 base and the J gene lost 2 bases, with 6 bases spanning the gap. The CDR3 contains 14 residues. The CDR3 bases are TGCGCCAGCAGCCAAGCGAGAGCTGGAAACACCATATATTTT. It encodes CASSQARAGNTIYF.

V and J are TRBV10-3 and TRBJ2-2; 11 positions agree with TRBD1. Germline V gene sequence: CDR1 ENHRY, CDR2 SYGVKD. The length of the CDR3 is 14 residues. Unmatched junction bases numbered 5, after V lost 10 bases and J lost 4 bases. The CDR3 nucleotides are TGTGCCACCACCGGGACAGGGGGCACCGGGGAGCTGTTTTTT. This sequence encodes CATTGTGGTGELFF.

V is TRBV21-1 and J is TRBJ1-5. TRBV21-1 is labeled a pseudogene. The CDR3 sequence is 17 residues long. The chain's CDR3 is CASSRETGDLLYQPQHF. In DNA, the CDR3 is TGTGCCAGCAGCAGGGAGACGGGGGATCTATTGTATCAGCCCCAGCATTTT.

The genes are TRBV6-5 and TRBJ2-7, with D maybe TRBD1 (6 bases). The CDR3 covers 13 residues. Germline V gene data show CDR1 as MNHEY and CDR2 as SVGAGI. Trimming stripped 9 bases from V and 0 bases from J, with 12 bases between. CDR3 protein: CASHMGASYEQYF. The CDR3 DNA reads as TGTGCCAGTCACATGGGGGCCTCCTACGAGCAGTACTTC.

The rearrangement links TRBV7-9 to TRBJ2-3, with 9 bases matching TRBD2. This CDR3 is built from 18 residues. J gave up 2 bases and V 0 bases, and 9 bases lay outside the gene matches. CDR1 and CDR2 (germline): SEHNR, FQNEAQ (reference sequence). The CDR3 coding sequence is TGTGCCAGCAGCTTAGCGAGACTAGCGGACCTCCTCACAGATACGCAGTATTTT. Amino acid sequence: CASSLARLADLLTDTQYF.

The table lists this clone with a count of one. The V gene is TRBV18, the J gene TRBJ1-3; no clear D gene. V dropped 2 bases and J dropped 0 bases, with 11 bases sitting between them. The CDR3 runs 16 residues. Germline CDR1 KGHSH, CDR2 LQKENI. CDR3 DNA: TGTGCCAGCTCACCAGTGCCAAGCTCCTCTGGAAACACCATATATTTT. Translation gives CASSPVPSSSGNTIYF.

V gene TRBV6-6 combines with J gene TRBJ1-6, with TRBD1 matching 7 bases. Germline-derived CDR1 and CDR2 are MNHNY and SVGAGI (reference sequence). The CDR3 sequence is 17 residues long. Germline trimming cut 5 bases from V and 0 bases from J; bases unmatched to any gene: 7. This chain's CDR3 is CASSRGQANSYNSPLHF. CDR3 nucleotide sequence: TGTGCCAGCAGTCGCGGACAGGCCAACTCCTATAATTCACCCCTCCACTTT.

The chain employs TRBV3-1 (or the pseudogene TRBV3-2) and TRBJ2-3, with 8 bases identical to TRBD2. V shed 3 bases and J 6 bases; nucleotides not matched to a gene: 5. There are 14 residues in the CDR3. Germline V CDR1 and CDR2: LGHDT, YNNKEL (reference sequence). CDR3 residues: CASSHRGGIDTQYF. The CDR3 nucleotides are TGTGCCAGCAGCCACCGGGGGGGCATTGATACGCAGTATTTT.

A few counts support this clone. In the same sample, other DNA sequences code for this CDR3. The rearrangement uses TRBV7-2 and TRBJ1-1, with a weak D call TRBD1 (5 bases). The V and J ends lost 0 bases and 3 bases respectively, with 11 bases between them. Per the germline V gene, CDR1 is SGHTA and CDR2 is FQGNSA. There are 15 residues in the CDR3. The DNA for the CDR3 is TGTGCCAGCAGCTTAGCTGTAGGGGTGGACACTGAAGCTTTCTTT. Translating it yields CASSLAVGVDTEAFF.

V is TRBV27 and J is TRBJ2-1; TRBD2 matches 8 bases. CDR3 length: 14 amino acids. Germline CDR1 MNHEY, CDR2 SMNVEV (reference sequence). V lost 8 bases, J lost 8 bases, and 11 bases stayed unmatched. The CDR3 protein is CASCLLAGTYEQFF. The DNA of the CDR3 is TGTGCCAGCTGTCTCCTAGCGGGCACCTATGAGCAGTTCTTC.

The table lists this clone with a count of one. The chain employs TRBV5-6 and TRBJ1-5; D is undetermined. In germline, CDR1 is SGHDT, CDR2 YYEEEE. Trimming left V 0 bases short and J 6 bases short, with 10 bases between. The CDR3 has 14 amino acids. Here the CDR3 reads CASSLARVSQPQHF. CDR3 sequence (DNA): TGTGCCAGCAGCTTGGCCCGGGTGTCTCAGCCCCAGCATTTT.

Turning to this clone: A read error may account for a junction end that differs from germline. J is TRBJ2-7 and V is TRBV6-1, with a tentative D call TRBD1 (7 bases). Germline V gene sequence: CDR1 MNHNS, CDR2 SASEGT. The CDR3 extends over 13 amino acids. The CDR3 loop reads CASSEDRGGSPRF. As DNA, the CDR3 is TGTGCCAGCAGTGAAGACAGGGGAGGATCCCCCCGCTTC.

This clone has only one observation. The chain joins TRBV18 to TRBJ1-4; TRBD1 agrees at 7 bases. Per germline, CDR1 KGHSH and CDR2 LQKENI. The V gene end was trimmed by 4 bases and the J gene end by 4 bases; junction bases not matched to a gene: 9. The CDR3 loop spans 16 amino acids. CDR3 in DNA: TGTGCCAGCTCACGACTCAGGGGGGTCGGTAATGAAAAACTGTTTTTT. Translated: CASSRLRGVGNEKLFF.

A single count supports this clone. The chain joins TRBV27 to TRBJ2-3, with D possibly being TRBD2 (6 bases). The CDR3 sequence is 16 residues long. Germline assignment: CDR1 MNHEY and CDR2 SMNVEV (reference sequence). V was cut by 3 bases and J by 7 bases, with 20 bases left in between. The CDR3 region is CASSFFGGVSVYTQYF. The CDR3 bases are TGTGCCAGCAGTTTTTTTGGAGGGGTGTCAGTATATACGCAGTATTTT.

V is TRBV5-1 and J is TRBJ2-1; 12 bases fit TRBD1. Trimming at V came to 0 bases and at J to 10 bases, leaving 8 bases not matched to a gene. The CDR3 is 16 amino acids. Germline V gives CDR1 SGHRS, CDR2 YFSETQ. Here the CDR3 reads CASSLVGGQGAQEQFF. The DNA of the CDR3 is TGCGCCAGCAGCTTGGTTGGGGGACAGGGGGCTCAGGAGCAGTTCTTC.

Here the CDR3 DNA reads TGTGCCAGCAGTCCCAGACTAGCGGGGGGGATCGGGGAGCTGTTTTTT. This codes for CASSPRLAGGIGELFF. This rearrangement joins TRBV28 to TRBJ2-2, with 14 bases identical to TRBD2. CDR3 length: 16 amino acids. The V segment lost 5 bases and the J segment 7 bases; nucleotides outside the gene matches: 6. CDR1 MDHEN and CDR2 SYDVKM come from the germline V gene.

The V and J genes are TRBV3-1 (or the pseudogene TRBV3-2) and TRBJ2-1; 9 bases are shared with TRBD2. With 6 bases clipped from V and 5 bases from J, the junction kept 5 bases outside the gene matches. The germline V gene encodes CDR1 LGHDT and CDR2 YNNKEL (reference sequence). CDR3 size: 14 residues. DNA of the CDR3: TGTGCCAGCAGGGTAGCGGGGGTAGACAATGAGCAGTTCTTC. Its protein product is CASRVAGVDNEQFF.

The rearrangement joins TRBV28 to TRBJ2-7; a possible D gene is TRBD1 (5 bases). The CDR3 covers 14 residues. CDR1 is MDHEN and CDR2 is SYDVKM in the germline V gene. V lost 3 bases to trimming and J lost 2 bases, with 11 bases between them. The CDR3 spells CASSLGRGPYEQYF. The DNA for the CDR3 is TGTGCCAGCAGTTTGGGTAGGGGCCCCTACGAGCAGTACTTC.

This chain links TRBV2 with TRBJ2-3; tentative D call: TRBD1 (5 bases). CDR1 SNHLY and CDR2 FYNNEI come from the germline V gene. V was cut by 6 bases and J by 2 bases, with 6 bases left in between. The CDR3 has 12 residues. The CDR3 coding sequence is TGTGCCAGCAGGGACACCACAGATACGCAGTATTTT. Its protein product is CASRDTTDTQYF.

V usage is TRBV30 and J usage is TRBJ1-1, with 7 nucleotides matching TRBD1. Germline CDR1 and CDR2: GTSNPN and SVGIG (reference sequence). V dropped 4 bases and J dropped 4; count of bases not matched to a gene: 6. The CDR3 has 13 amino acids. The CDR3 loop reads CAWTYRGGTEAFF. The CDR3 DNA sequence: TGTGCCTGGACCTACAGGGGTGGCACTGAAGCTTTCTTT. Full variable domain (remainder filled in from reference TRBV30 and TRBJ1-1): SQTIHQWPATLVQPVGSPLSLECTVEGTSNPNLYWYRQAAGRGLQLLFYSVGIGQISSEVPQNLSASRPQDRQFILSSKKLLLSDSGFYLCAWTYRGGTEAFFGQGTRLTVV.

V and J are TRBV7-2 and TRBJ2-7; TRBD2 agrees at 11 bases. V trimming: 0 bases; J trimming: 6 bases; junction bases outside the gene matches: 1. Germline V CDR1 and CDR2: SGHTA, FQGNSA. The CDR3 consists of 14 residues. In nucleotides, the CDR3 is TGTGCCAGCAGCTTAGCTAGCGGGGGGGCCGAGCAGTACTTC. Encoded protein: CASSLASGGAEQYF.

The CDR3 reads CASSQVRTGGSGANVLTF. The CDR3 DNA reads TGTGCCAGCAGCCAAGTTCGGACAGGGGGATCGGGGGCCAACGTCCTGACTTTC. The J gene is TRBJ2-6, the V gene TRBV3-1 (or the pseudogene TRBV3-2); TRBD1 matches 10 bases. Trimming took 1 base from V and 4 from J; bases not matched to a gene: 7. CDR1 is LGHDT and CDR2 is YNNKEL in the germline V gene (reference sequence). The CDR3 is 18 amino acids.

This clone came up once. The chain is built from TRBV30 and TRBJ1-6; TRBD1 is a possible D gene (5 bases). Germline V CDR1 and CDR2: GTSNPN, SVGIG (reference sequence). This CDR3 contains 15 residues. Trimming cost V 4 bases and J 0 bases, with 10 bases left between them. The CDR3 here is CAWKGGASYNSPLHF. CDR3 bases: TGTGCCTGGAAGGGCGGGGCCTCCTATAATTCACCCCTCCACTTT. The full variable domain, completed using reference TRBV30 and TRBJ1-6, is SQTIHQWPATLVQPVGSPLSLECTVEGTSNPNLYWYRQAAGRGLQLLFYSVGIGQISSEVPQNLSASRPQDRQFILSSKKLLLSDSGFYLCAWKGGASYNSPLHFGNGTRLTVT.

The chain recombines TRBV19 with TRBJ1-5, with 9 bases lining up with TRBD1. Trimming at V came to 5 bases and at J to 9 bases, leaving 8 bases not matched to a gene. This CDR3 comprises 14 residues. In germline, CDR1 is LNHDA, CDR2 SQIVND (reference sequence). CDR3 nucleotides: TGTGCCAGTAGTCAAGGGACAGGGACGGTGCCCCAGCATTTT. Protein: CASSQGTGTVPQHF.

The genes are TRBV6-2 or TRBV6-3 and TRBJ2-1; D might be TRBD2 (5 bases). Trimming shortened V by 5 bases and J by 9 bases, and 11 bases separated the two germline ends. This CDR3 has 12 amino acids. Germline CDR1 and CDR2: MNHEY and SVGEGT. This CDR3 is CASSRTSVEQFF. The CDR3 DNA follows: TGTGCCAGCAGTCGAACTAGTGTTGAGCAGTTCTTC.

This chain joins TRBV6-2 or TRBV6-3 and TRBJ1-5; TRBD1 agrees at 8 bases. Trimming at V came to 6 bases and at J to 3 bases, leaving 13 bases not matched to a gene. Per germline, CDR1 MNHEY and CDR2 SVGEGT. The CDR3 length is 17 residues. The CDR3 reads CASSPGQGLYNNQPQHF. As DNA, the CDR3 is TGTGCCAGCAGCCCAGGACAGGGCCTATATAACAATCAGCCCCAGCATTTT.